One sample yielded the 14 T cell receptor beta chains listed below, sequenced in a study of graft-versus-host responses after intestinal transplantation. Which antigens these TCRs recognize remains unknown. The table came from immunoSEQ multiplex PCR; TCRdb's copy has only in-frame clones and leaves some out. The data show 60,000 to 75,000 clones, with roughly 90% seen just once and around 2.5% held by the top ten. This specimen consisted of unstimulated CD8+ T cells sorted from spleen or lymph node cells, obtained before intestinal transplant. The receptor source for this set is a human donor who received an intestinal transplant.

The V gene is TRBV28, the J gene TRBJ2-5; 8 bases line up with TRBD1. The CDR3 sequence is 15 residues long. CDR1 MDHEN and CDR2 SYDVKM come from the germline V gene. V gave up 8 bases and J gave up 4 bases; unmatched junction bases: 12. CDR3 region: CASAGQGVYTETQYF. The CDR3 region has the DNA TGTGCCAGCGCAGGACAGGGCGTTTACACAGAGACCCAGTACTTC.

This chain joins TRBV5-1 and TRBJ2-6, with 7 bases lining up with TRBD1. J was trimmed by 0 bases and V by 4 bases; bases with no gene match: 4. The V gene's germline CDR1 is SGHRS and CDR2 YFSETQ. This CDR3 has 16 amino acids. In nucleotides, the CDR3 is TGCGCCAGCAGCCCGGGGACAGTCTCTGGGGCCAACGTCCTGACTTTC. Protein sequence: CASSPGTVSGANVLTF.

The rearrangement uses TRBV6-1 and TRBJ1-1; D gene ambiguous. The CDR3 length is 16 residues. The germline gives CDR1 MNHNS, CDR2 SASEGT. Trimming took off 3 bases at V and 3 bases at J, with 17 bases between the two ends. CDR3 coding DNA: TGTGCCAGCAGTGACCCCTACAGCCGGGGAGACACTGAAGCTTTCTTT. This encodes CASSDPYSRGDTEAFF.

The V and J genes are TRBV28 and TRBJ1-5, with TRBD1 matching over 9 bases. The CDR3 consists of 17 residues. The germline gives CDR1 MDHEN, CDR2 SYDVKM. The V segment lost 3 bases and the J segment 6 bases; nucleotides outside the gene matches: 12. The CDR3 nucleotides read TGTGCCAGCAGTTTTAGACTACAGGGGGCGGGAGGTCAGCCCCAGCATTTT. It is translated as CASSFRLQGAGGQPQHF.

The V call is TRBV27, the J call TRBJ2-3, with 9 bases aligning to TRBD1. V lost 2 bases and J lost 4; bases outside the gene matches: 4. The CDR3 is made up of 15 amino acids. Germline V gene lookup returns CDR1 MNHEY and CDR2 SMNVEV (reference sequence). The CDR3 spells CASSLRTGDSDTQYF. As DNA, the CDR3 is TGTGCCAGCAGTTTAAGGACAGGGGATTCAGATACGCAGTATTTT.

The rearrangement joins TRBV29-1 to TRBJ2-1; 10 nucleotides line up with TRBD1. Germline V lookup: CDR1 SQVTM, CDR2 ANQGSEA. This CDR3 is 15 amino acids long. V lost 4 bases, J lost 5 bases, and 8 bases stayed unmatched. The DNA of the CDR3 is TGCAGCGTTGCCGCGAAGGACAGGGGGAACAATGAGCAGTTCTTC. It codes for CSVAAKDRGNNEQFF.

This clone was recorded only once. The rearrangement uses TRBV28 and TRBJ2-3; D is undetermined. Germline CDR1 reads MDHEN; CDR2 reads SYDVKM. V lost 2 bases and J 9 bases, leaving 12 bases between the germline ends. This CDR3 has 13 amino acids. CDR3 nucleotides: TGTGCCAGCAGTTTAATCCGCGGCTCAACGCAGTATTTT. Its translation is CASSLIRGSTQYF.

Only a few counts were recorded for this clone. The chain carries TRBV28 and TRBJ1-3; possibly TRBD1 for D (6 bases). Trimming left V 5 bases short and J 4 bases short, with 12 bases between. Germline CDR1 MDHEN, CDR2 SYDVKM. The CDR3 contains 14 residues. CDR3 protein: CASSHRAFGNTIYF. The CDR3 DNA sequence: TGTGCCAGCAGTCACAGGGCCTTCGGAAACACCATATATTTT.

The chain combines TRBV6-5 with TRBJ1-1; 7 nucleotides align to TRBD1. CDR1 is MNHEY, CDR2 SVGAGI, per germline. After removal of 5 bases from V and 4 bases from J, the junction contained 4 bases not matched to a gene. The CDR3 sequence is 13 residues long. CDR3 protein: CASSIPGGTEAFF. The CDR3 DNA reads TGTGCCAGCAGTATCCCAGGGGGCACTGAAGCTTTCTTT.

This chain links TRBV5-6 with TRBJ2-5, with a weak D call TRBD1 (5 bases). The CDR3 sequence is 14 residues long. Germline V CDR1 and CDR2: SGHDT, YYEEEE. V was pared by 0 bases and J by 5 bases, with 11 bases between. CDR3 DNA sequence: TGTGCCAGCAGCTTGGGGCAGGGATGGGAGACCCAGTACTTC. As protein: CASSLGQGWETQYF.

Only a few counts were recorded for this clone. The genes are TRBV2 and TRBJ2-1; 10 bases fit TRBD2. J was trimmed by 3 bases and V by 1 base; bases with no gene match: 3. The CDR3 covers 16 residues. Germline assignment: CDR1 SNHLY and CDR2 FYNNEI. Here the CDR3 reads CASSEGTSGYYNEQFF. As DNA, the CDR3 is TGTGCCAGCAGTGAAGGGACTAGCGGATACTACAATGAGCAGTTCTTC.

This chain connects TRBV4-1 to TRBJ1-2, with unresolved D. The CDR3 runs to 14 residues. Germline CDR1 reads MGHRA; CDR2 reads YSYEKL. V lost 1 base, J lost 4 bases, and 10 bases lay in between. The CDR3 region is CASSQGEAFYGYTF. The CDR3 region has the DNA TGCGCCAGCAGCCAAGGGGAGGCTTTCTATGGCTACACCTTC.

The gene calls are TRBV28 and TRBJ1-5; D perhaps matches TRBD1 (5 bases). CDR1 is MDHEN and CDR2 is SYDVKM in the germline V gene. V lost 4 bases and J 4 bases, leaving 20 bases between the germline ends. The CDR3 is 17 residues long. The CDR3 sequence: CASSSIRGTPLNQPQHF. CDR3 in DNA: TGTGCCAGCAGTTCAATCCGCGGGACTCCACTAAATCAGCCCCAGCATTTT. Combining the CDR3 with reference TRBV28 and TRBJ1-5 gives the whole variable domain DVKVTQSSRYLVKRTGEKVFLECVQDMDHENMFWYRQDPGLGLRLIYFSYDVKMKEKGDIPEGYSVSREKKERFSLILESASTNQTSMYLCASSSIRGTPLNQPQHFGDGTRLSIL.

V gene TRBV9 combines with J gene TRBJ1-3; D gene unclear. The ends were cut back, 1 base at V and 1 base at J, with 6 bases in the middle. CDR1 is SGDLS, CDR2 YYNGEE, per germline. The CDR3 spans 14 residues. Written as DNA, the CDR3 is TGTGCCAGCAGCGTACAGGTTTCTGGAAACACCATATATTTT. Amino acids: CASSVQVSGNTIYF.